The T cell receptor beta chain under discussion was sequenced for a study of blood T cell repertoires in COVID-19. About the study: The United States, Italy and Spain supplied acute and convalescent COVID-19 samples.

V lost 4 bases to trimming and J lost 6 bases; unmatched junction nucleotides: 4. This CDR3 region has 16 residues. Looked up from germline, CDR1 is SGHTA and CDR2 is FQGTGA. Source study methods: Cell counts per sample came from amplifying reference gene primers. Clones were sequenced by immunoSEQ multiplex PCR, and TCRdb holds only the in-frame ones, with some missing. V and J calls and clone size are as listed in that table; D and trimming were resolved from the DNA. This table holds over 50,000 clones, roughly 84% found once. Seattle patient enrollment occurred during active infection, with longitudinal follow-up thereafter.

The source of this sequence is a man between 60 and 75 years old with COVID-19, enrolled during active disease. This chain joins TRBV7-3 and TRBJ2-3, with 16 bases aligning to TRBD2. Sequenced input: peripheral blood. CDR3 sequence (DNA): TGTGCCAGCAGCTCGGGACTAGCGGGGGGGGCCGATACGCAGTATTTT. Encoded protein: CASSSGLAGGADTQYF.